This T cell receptor (beta chain) came from a study of T cell responses to AZD1222 COVID-19 vaccine. Study-level points and caveats: The reported proportion of spike-specific TCRs targeting unmutated variant regions was nearly half. Spike-specific TCR breadth and depth were elevated following two AZD1222 doses. Clonal diversity was possibly underestimated, and white British individuals and females predominated among donors. Across spike, vaccine-associated CD4 TCRs were found, dominant at 160-218 and 743-854.

Comment on this clone: The antigen is undetermined.

Profiled with immunoSEQ multiplex PCR; TCRdb holds only in-frame clones, not every one. Of roughly 80,000 clones in the sample, approximately 86% were seen once. Germline CDR1 reads SGHDN; CDR2 reads FVKESK. V gave up 1 base and J gave up 4 bases, with 16 bases separating them. The CDR3 contains 16 residues. The receptor comes from an adult in good health. Material: peripheral blood, obtained on day 0 of MenACWY control vaccination. The chain has TRBV14 and TRBJ1-1, with D maybe TRBD1 (5 bases). Here the CDR3 DNA reads TGTGCCAGCAGCCAAGCCCGGGACTTGCTGTCCACTGAAGCTTTCTTT. The encoded protein is CASSQARDLLSTEAFF. The variable domain in full, completed from reference TRBV14 and TRBJ1-1, reads EAGVTQFPSHSVIEKGQTVTLRCDPISGHDNLYWYRRVMGKEIKFLLHFVKESKQDESGMPNNRFLAERTGGTYSTLKVQPAELEDSGVYFCASSQARDLLSTEAFFGQGTRLTVV.